This T cell receptor (beta chain) derives from a study of shared clonotypes between healthy human individuals. On the study more broadly: Donor ages ranged 18 to 49 years: a couple of women, three men.

The CDR3 is made up of 12 amino acids. Trimming cost V 2 bases and J 8 bases; bases outside gene matches: 3. Germline CDR1 SGHKS, CDR2 YYEKEE (reference sequence). This clone was detected a few times. Deep-level settings were used for running the assay. In the original analysis: Junction-only sequences without quality scores came from ImmunoSEQ, so filtering differed. The assay was immunoSEQ multiplex PCR, and TCRdb's table has in-frame clones only and misses some. That table gives V, J and clone size, and the DNA gave D and trimming. The repertoire consists of under 600,000 clones, with around 78% occurring once and the leading ten covering about 12%.

The sequenced sample consisted of PBMCs. The genes are TRBV5-5 and TRBJ1-2; 7 bases are shared with TRBD1. The source is a woman aged 40 to 55 in good health. Some clones in this sample may be carry-over from other donors' samples. CDR3 in DNA: TGTGCCAGCAGCTTTCAGGGGGGCGGCTACACCTTC. Its translation is CASSFQGGGYTF.